The 4 T cell receptor beta chains reported below all come from one sample, sequenced in a study of shared clonotypes between healthy human individuals. Sequencing was performed with immunoSEQ multiplex PCR; in TCRdb, only in-frame clones are kept and a portion is missing. The table records 2,500,000 or so clones, approximately 93% of them present only once. Specimen: naive CD4+ T cells from PBMCs. Subset specified: CD45RA+ positively selected. The receptors here all came from a man between 18 and 29 years old in good health. Some clones in this sample may be carry-over from other donors' samples.

This clone was seen only once. The V call is TRBV5-1, the J call TRBJ2-1; the D gene is possibly TRBD2 (5 bases). The germline V gene encodes CDR1 SGHRS and CDR2 YFSETQ. V lost 2 bases to trimming and J lost 8 bases, with 17 bases between them. The CDR3 contains 15 residues. For the CDR3, the DNA is TGCGCCAGCAGCTTCGGGGTTCCCCCCCGGGATGAGCAGTTCTTC. It codes for CASSFGVPPRDEQFF. The full variable domain, in which reference TRBV5-1 and TRBJ2-1 provide the parts outside the CDR3, is KAGVTQTPRYLIKTRGQQVTLSCSPISGHRSVSWYQQTPGQGLQFLFEYFSETQRNKGNFPGRFSGRQFSNSRSEMNVSTLELGDSALYLCASSFGVPPRDEQFFGPGTRLTVL.

The chain has TRBV5-1 and TRBJ2-1; a possible D gene is TRBD2 (6 bases). The germline V gene has CDR1 SGHRS and CDR2 YFSETQ. This CDR3 is 16 amino acids long. V gave up 0 bases and J gave up 7 bases, with 17 bases separating them. CDR3 region: CASSLVAGRGGNEQFF. CDR3 DNA: TGCGCCAGCAGCTTGGTTGCCGGGAGAGGAGGGAATGAGCAGTTCTTC. Drawing the rest from reference TRBV5-1 and TRBJ2-1, the complete variable domain is KAGVTQTPRYLIKTRGQQVTLSCSPISGHRSVSWYQQTPGQGLQFLFEYFSETQRNKGNFPGRFSGRQFSNSRSEMNVSTLELGDSALYLCASSLVAGRGGNEQFFGPGTRLTVL.

The chain recombines TRBV7-8 with TRBJ1-1; 8 positions agree with TRBD1. V lost 7 bases, J lost 1 base, and 5 bases stayed unmatched. This CDR3 contains 14 residues. From germline, CDR1 is SGHVS and CDR2 FQNEAQ. As DNA, the CDR3 is TGTGCCAGCACCCGGACAGGGTCGAACACTGAAGCTTTCTTT. It codes for CASTRTGSNTEAFF.

This clone was picked up one time. V and J are TRBV5-1 and TRBJ2-1; 14 bases are shared with TRBD2. The length of the CDR3 is 19 residues. After removal of 3 bases from V and 0 bases from J, the junction contained 8 bases not matched to a gene. Germline-derived CDR1 and CDR2 are SGHRS and YFSETQ. CDR3 sequence: CASSSPGLAGASSYNEQFF. The CDR3 DNA follows: TGCGCCAGCAGCTCCCCGGGACTAGCGGGAGCCTCCTCCTACAATGAGCAGTTCTTC.